This is a list of T cell receptor beta chains from one sample in a study of blood T cells in healthy people across ages. TCRdb re-called the 5' RACE reads with MiXCR, one entry per CDR3 protein. The profile shows around 800,000 distinct CDR3 sequences, around 43% of them singletons. Material: blood. The receptors stem from a man aged 60-69 years in good health. CDR3s include the opening cysteine and the closing phenylalanine or tryptophan. Each record gives: CDR3 DNA, CDR3 protein, J gene, D gene, clone size, V gene. A D gene is named only where the DNA matches it firmly. Clone size is given for some rows only: seen once, a few or many times, or a class if the clone is expanded.

TGCAGCGGCCGGGACAGTCGATCGGAGAGCTCCTACGAGCAGTACTTC	CSGRDSRSESSYEQYF	TRBJ2-7	TRBD1	few	TRBV29-1
TGTGCCACCAGCAGCCTCGGACTGTCCTTGGGCCAAGAGACCCAGTACTTC	CATSSLGLSLGQETQYF	TRBJ2-5	.	.	TRBV15
TGCAGTGCTAGAGGAGGGACAGGGACCTACGAGCAGTACTTC	CSARGGTGTYEQYF	TRBJ2-7	TRBD1	.	TRBV20-1
TGTGCCAGCAGGCGGGGGGAAGGAGGAGATACGCAGTATTTT	CASRRGEGGDTQYF	TRBJ2-3	TRBD2	.	TRBV6-6
TGTGCCAGCAGCGTACGTCTCGACGGGGGGCCGGAAGATACGCAGTATTTT	CASSVRLDGGPEDTQYF	TRBJ2-3	.	few	TRBV9
TGTGCCAGCAGTGAAAATGTTGGGCAGGTTTACACCGGGGAGCTGTTTTTT	CASSENVGQVYTGELFF	TRBJ2-2	.	few	TRBV6-1
TGTGCCAGCAGCTTCGGGACTAGCGGGGGAGACACAGATACGCAGTATTTT	CASSFGTSGGDTDTQYF	TRBJ2-3	TRBD2	few	TRBV11-3
TGCGCCAGCAGCTTGGCCAAGGGACTAGGTATTATGTCATCAGATACGCAGTATTTT	CASSLAKGLGIMSSDTQYF	TRBJ2-3	TRBD2	.	TRBV5-1
TGTGCCAGCAGTAACGGGGTGAACTATGGCTACACCTTC	CASSNGVNYGYTF	TRBJ1-2	.	.	TRBV27
TGTGCCAGCAGCAAAGTGCGTAGGCAGTACGACCCCTACGAGCAGTACTTC	CASSKVRRQYDPYEQYF	TRBJ2-7	.	few	TRBV21-1
TGTGCCAGCAGTTACTCGTCCAGGGAGAGTAACACTGAAGCTTTCTTT	CASSYSSRESNTEAFF	TRBJ1-1	.	.	TRBV6-2/TRBV6-3
TGCGCCAGCAGCTCCGGGAGCAACGCAGATACGCAGTATTTT	CASSSGSNADTQYF	TRBJ2-3	.	.	TRBV5-1
TGTGCCACCAGCAGAGATTCTCCCGGGGAGCTGTTTTTT	CATSRDSPGELFF	TRBJ2-2	.	.	TRBV15
TGCGCCAGCAGCCAGCAGGGGTTTCGGGGCACTGAAGCTTTCTTT	CASSQQGFRGTEAFF	TRBJ1-1	.	.	TRBV4-3
TGCAGCGCCGGAGCGGGGGGGCGGGGAGATACGCAGTATTTT	CSAGAGGRGDTQYF	TRBJ2-3	TRBD2	.	TRBV29-1
TGCGCCAGCAGCCAAGTTCGGGTTAGCGGGGATTACAATGAGCAGTTCTTC	CASSQVRVSGDYNEQFF	TRBJ2-1	TRBD2	once	TRBV4-3
TGTGCCAGCGCACCACCGTCCCAAGAGACTCAGTACTTC	CASAPPSQETQYF	TRBJ2-5	.	.	TRBV18
TGTGCCAGTCTTGGGGGGATCTACAATGAGCAGTTCTTC	CASLGGIYNEQFF	TRBJ2-1	.	.	TRBV19
TGCAGTGCTAGGGGTGGGGGGGCCCTCCTCGGCGTGCAGTATTTT	CSARGGGALLGVQYF	TRBJ2-3	.	.	TRBV20-1
TGCAGCGTTCTGACAGGGGAAGGCTCACCCCTCCACTTT	CSVLTGEGSPLHF	TRBJ1-6	TRBD1	few	TRBV29-1
TGTGCCAGCAGATGGGGTCGTGAAAAACTGTTTTTT	CASRWGREKLFF	TRBJ1-4	.	.	TRBV3-1
TGTGCCAGCGGAATGACAGGGACCGTAGATACGCAGTATTTT	CASGMTGTVDTQYF	TRBJ2-3	TRBD1	.	TRBV5-4
TGTGCCAGCAGCGTAGGGTCTAGCGGGGTGACTTACAATGAGCAGTTCTTC	CASSVGSSGVTYNEQFF	TRBJ2-1	TRBD2	.	TRBV9
TGTGCCTGCAGCCGAAGCCGGGACAGGGGGTTCTACGAGCAGTACTTC	CACSRSRDRGFYEQYF	TRBJ2-7	TRBD1	.	TRBV12-3/TRBV12-4
TGCGCCAGCAGCTTGTTTAGCGGGGATTTCAATGCGCAGTATTTT	CASSLFSGDFNAQYF	TRBJ2-3	TRBD2	.	TRBV5-1
TGCGCCAGCAGCCAAGATCTGGGGGTAGCTTCCTGCAATGAGCAGTTCTTC	CASSQDLGVASCNEQFF	TRBJ2-1	.	.	TRBV4-3
TGTGCCAGCAGCCCACGGGGGGGGTTTCCACCCCTCCACTTT	CASSPRGGFPPLHF	TRBJ1-6	.	.	TRBV7-9
TGCAGTGCTTCGGGGAGAAGGTCCTTT	CSASGRRSF	TRBJ1-1	.	once	TRBV20-1
TGTGCCAGCAGCCCCCGCACAGGGAGGGGCGGCACAGATACGCAGTATTTT	CASSPRTGRGGTDTQYF	TRBJ2-3	.	.	TRBV3-1
TGTGCCGGCAGCTTAGCCTCAACTAGCGGGGGGTCTTACGAGCAGTACTTC	CAGSLASTSGGSYEQYF	TRBJ2-7	TRBD2	.	TRBV7-2
TGCAGTGCTAGAGAGTCCAGGGCAAGAGAGACCCAGTACTTC	CSARESRARETQYF	TRBJ2-5	.	few	TRBV20-1
TGCAGCGCTGGGTCGGCAGCCCAAGAGACCCAGTACTTC	CSAGSAAQETQYF	TRBJ2-5	.	.	TRBV29-1
TGTGCCAGCAGCTTAGGGGACCTAAACACCGGGGAGCTGTTTTTT	CASSLGDLNTGELFF	TRBJ2-2	.	.	TRBV11-2
TGCGCCAGCAGCCAAGATCGTCGGCTTCTCTCCTACAATGAGCAGTACTTC	CASSQDRRLLSYNEQYF	TRBJ2-7	.	.	TRBV4-1
TGTGCCAGCAGCGTCCACAATGAGCAGTTCTTC	CASSVHNEQFF	TRBJ2-1	.	many	TRBV9
TGTGCCAGCAGCCCCAGGGGGGGAGAGGATGAGCAGTTCTTC	CASSPRGGEDEQFF	TRBJ2-1	.	many	TRBV7-9
TGTGCCAGCAGCCAAGTCGGGGGAGGGTCCTACAATGAGCAGTTCTTC	CASSQVGGGSYNEQFF	TRBJ2-1	TRBD2	.	TRBV14
TGTGCCAGCAATCACCAGCGGGGGCACATAATCAGCACAGATACGCAGTATTTT	CASNHQRGHIISTDTQYF	TRBJ2-3	TRBD2	.	TRBV7-2
TGCAGTGCTAGCAGACGGGCTGGAGGCTACACCTTC	CSASRRAGGYTF	TRBJ1-2	.	.	TRBV20-1
TGTGCCAGCAGCTTAGTCGCAGGGGTGTACCAAGAGACCCAGTACTTC	CASSLVAGVYQETQYF	TRBJ2-5	.	.	TRBV7-9
TGTGCCAGCAGCTTAGCGCGGAGCGGGGTTCGTGAGACCCAGTACTTC	CASSLARSGVRETQYF	TRBJ2-5	TRBD2	.	TRBV7-6
TGTGCCAGCAGCTTAGCTGGTACTGAGAGGATACAGCCCCAGCATTTT	CASSLAGTERIQPQHF	TRBJ1-5	.	.	TRBV7-2
TGTGCCAGCAGCTCTCCTAATCGAGAGCAGTTCTTC	CASSSPNREQFF	TRBJ2-1	.	few	TRBV7-2
TGTGCCATCAGTGAAGGTGGGGCTAACTATGGCTACACCTTC	CAISEGGANYGYTF	TRBJ1-2	.	.	TRBV10-3
TGTGCCAGCAGCTTATTAGCGGGGGGGAACAAAGAGACCCAGTACTTC	CASSLLAGGNKETQYF	TRBJ2-5	TRBD2	.	TRBV7-8
TGTGCCACCAAAAGACAGGGGGCCAACTCTGGGGCCAACGTCCTGACTTTC	CATKRQGANSGANVLTF	TRBJ2-6	TRBD1	few	TRBV5-6
TGCGCCAGCAGCCAAGAAAACCTAAATGAGCAGTTCTTC	CASSQENLNEQFF	TRBJ2-1	.	.	TRBV4-1
TGCGGTGCTAGATCCGGGCCCCACTACGAGCAGTACTTC	CGARSGPHYEQYF	TRBJ2-7	.	once	TRBV20-1
TGTGCCAGCAGCTCCCGGACAGGGGCCTATGGCTACACCTTC	CASSSRTGAYGYTF	TRBJ1-2	TRBD1	few	TRBV3-1
TGCAGTGCTGGGACTAGCGGGGGAATCACAGATACGCAGTATTTT	CSAGTSGGITDTQYF	TRBJ2-3	TRBD2	.	TRBV20-1
TGCAGTGCTAAGGCGGGGACCGTCTCCTACGAGCAGTACTTC	CSAKAGTVSYEQYF	TRBJ2-7	.	.	TRBV20-1
TGTGCCATCAGAACCGGGACAGGGGAATCCAATGAGCAGTTCTTC	CAIRTGTGESNEQFF	TRBJ2-1	TRBD1	.	TRBV10-3
TGTGCCAGCAGTGGGACGGGGCAGAGCTATGGCTACACCTTC	CASSGTGQSYGYTF	TRBJ1-2	.	.	TRBV6-1